The rows below give T cell receptor beta chains drawn from one sample of a study of T cell responses to AZD1222 COVID-19 vaccine. Generated by immunoSEQ multiplex PCR, the TCRdb table keeps only in-frame clones and is missing some. Here the sample spans more than 95,000 clones, 93% being singletons. The specimen comprised peripheral blood, sampled on day 0 of AZD1222 vaccination. The receptors stem from an adult in good health. CDR3s include the opening cysteine and the closing phenylalanine or tryptophan. A D gene is named only where the DNA matches it firmly. Clone size appears in some rows only: once, few, many, or a class for an expanded clone.

cdr3_nt,cdr3_aa,v_call,d_call,clone_size,j_call
TGTGCCAGCAGTCCCGGGGGGGCGAAACTGTTTTTT,CASSPGGAKLFF,TRBV12-3/TRBV12-4,.,once,TRBJ1-4
TGTGCCAGCAGCTTAGGCTCTGGGGAGCTGTTTTTT,CASSLGSGELFF,TRBV7-2,.,.,TRBJ2-2
TGTGCTATCGAAGGACTAGGCTACAATGAGCAGTTCTTC,CAIEGLGYNEQFF,TRBV7-9,TRBD2,.,TRBJ2-1
TGTGCCAGCAGCTTAATATCTGGAGCCGGAAACACCATATATTTT,CASSLISGAGNTIYF,TRBV7-9,.,.,TRBJ1-3
TGTGCCAGCAGCCGCCAGGGGGCTCAAGAGACCCAGTACTTC,CASSRQGAQETQYF,TRBV3-1/TRBV3-2,TRBD1,.,TRBJ2-5
TGTGCCAGCAGTTCTACTAGCGGGAGAGGTACAGATACGCAGTATTTT,CASSSTSGRGTDTQYF,TRBV27,TRBD2,once,TRBJ2-3
TGTGCCAGCAGCCAAGCAGGGACACGTAATGAGCAGTTCTTC,CASSQAGTRNEQFF,TRBV14,.,.,TRBJ2-1
TGTGCCAGCAGTTTGTTGGGATTTGAAGCTTTCTTT,CASSLLGFEAFF,TRBV12-3/TRBV12-4,.,.,TRBJ1-1
TGTGCCAGCTCCGGGGGATTCCAGGAGACCCAGTACTTC,CASSGGFQETQYF,TRBV18,.,.,TRBJ2-5
TGTGCCAGCACTTCACAGGGTTGGGGCTACACCTTC,CASTSQGWGYTF,TRBV12-3/TRBV12-4,.,.,TRBJ1-2
TGCGCCAGCAGCTTGGGGCAACAGGGGGATGAGCAGTTCTTC,CASSLGQQGDEQFF,TRBV5-1,TRBD1,.,TRBJ2-1
TGCGCCAGCAGCCTACAATTACCTAGGACAGGGGGCCTAGGCTACACCTTC,CASSLQLPRTGGLGYTF,TRBV4-1,TRBD1,.,TRBJ1-2
TGTGCCAGCAGCTTTGGTGATCTCGAGCGGTACTTC,CASSFGDLERYF,TRBV7-8,.,.,TRBJ2-7
TGTGCCACCCCACGTTGGACAGGGCGGGTCTCAACTAATGAAAAACTGTTTTTT,CATPRWTGRVSTNEKLFF,TRBV24-1,TRBD1,.,TRBJ1-4
TGTGCCAGCAGCGTGGTTTATCAGCCCCAGCATTTT,CASSVVYQPQHF,TRBV28,.,.,TRBJ1-5
TGTGCCAGCATCGACAGTTTCAATCAGCCCCAGCATTTT,CASIDSFNQPQHF,TRBV28,.,.,TRBJ1-5
TGTGCCAGCAGCTTCAGGGGGCGGGAGCAGTACTTC,CASSFRGREQYF,TRBV5-4,TRBD1,.,TRBJ2-7
TGTGCCAGCACGGCTGGATTTAGCTCCTACGAGCAGTACTTC,CASTAGFSSYEQYF,TRBV11-2,.,.,TRBJ2-7
TGTGCCTTTAACATAGCGGGAGTGGCAGATACGCAGTATTTT,CAFNIAGVADTQYF,TRBV30,TRBD2,.,TRBJ2-3
TGTGCCAGCAGCCTGGACAGTTATAATTCACCCCTCCACTTT,CASSLDSYNSPLHF,TRBV7-9,.,.,TRBJ1-6
TGTGCCAGCAGTGAACGTCGTGCAGGGAGCCCCTACGAGCAGTACTTC,CASSERRAGSPYEQYF,TRBV6-1,.,.,TRBJ2-7
TGTGCCAGCAGCCAAGTCCCTCGTGAGCAGTTCTTC,CASSQVPREQFF,TRBV3-1/TRBV3-2,.,few,TRBJ2-1
TGTGCCAGTAGAGCCGGACTAGCGGGAGTTCTGAATGAGCAGTTCTTC,CASRAGLAGVLNEQFF,TRBV19,TRBD2,.,TRBJ2-1
TGTGCCAGCAGCTTAGTAATACTAGCGGGAGTGGTCAATGAGCAGTTCTTC,CASSLVILAGVVNEQFF,TRBV7-2,TRBD2,.,TRBJ2-1
TGTGCCAGCAGCAAGAGGGGGAGGCGGGGCCTAGTTAATTCACCCCTCCACTTT,CASSKRGRRGLVNSPLHF,TRBV21-1,.,once,TRBJ1-6
TGTGCCAGCAGCCAAGCCGGGACAGGGATAAACATTCAGTACTTC,CASSQAGTGINIQYF,TRBV3-1/TRBV3-2,TRBD1,.,TRBJ2-4
TGTGCCAGGCGGACAGGGGCGGTTCAGCCCCAGCATTTT,CARRTGAVQPQHF,TRBV11-2,TRBD1,once,TRBJ1-5
TGTGCCAGCAGCTCCGACCGCGCAGGGGTCGTATCCTACGAGCAGTACTTC,CASSSDRAGVVSYEQYF,TRBV11-3,.,.,TRBJ2-7
TGCGCCAGCACCACCGGACTAACCGGGGAGCTGTTTTTT,CASTTGLTGELFF,TRBV5-1,.,.,TRBJ2-2
TGTGCCAGCAGTGACCTCGGGACAGGCGCGTACAATGAGCAGTTCTTC,CASSDLGTGAYNEQFF,TRBV25-1,TRBD1,.,TRBJ2-1
TGTGCCAGGGAACAGGGGGGGGGTCAGCCCCAGCATTTT,CAREQGGGQPQHF,TRBV27,TRBD1,.,TRBJ1-5
TGTGCCAGCAGCTTGTGGGGACTAGCGGGAGAATTAGAGCAGTACTTC,CASSLWGLAGELEQYF,TRBV5-6,TRBD2,.,TRBJ2-7
TGTGCCAGCAGTATGGGGCGTGGAAACACCATATATTTT,CASSMGRGNTIYF,TRBV25-1,.,.,TRBJ1-3
TGTGCCAGCAGCCATTCAGGGGGGCTGAACACTGAAGCTTTCTTT,CASSHSGGLNTEAFF,TRBV7-6,TRBD1,.,TRBJ1-1
TGTGCCAGCTCATCCCGGGACCGCAATGAGCAGTTCTTC,CASSSRDRNEQFF,TRBV18,.,.,TRBJ2-1
TGTGCCAGCAGTTTTTCCTACGAGCAGTACTTC,CASSFSYEQYF,TRBV6-2/TRBV6-3,.,once,TRBJ2-7
TGTGCCAGCAGTCTGGGAGTCAACACTGAAGCTTTCTTT,CASSLGVNTEAFF,TRBV2,.,.,TRBJ1-1
TGTGCCAGTAGGGACAGCGTCTCCTACGAGCAGTACTTC,CASRDSVSYEQYF,TRBV19,.,.,TRBJ2-7
TGTGCCAGCAGCCAAGAAACCAATGCAGGACCCAACACAGATACGCAGTATTTT,CASSQETNAGPNTDTQYF,TRBV4-2,.,.,TRBJ2-3
TGTGCCAGCAGTGACTCAGCGGGAGGCTCCTACAATGAGCAGTTCTTC,CASSDSAGGSYNEQFF,TRBV6-4,TRBD2,few,TRBJ2-1
TGTGCCACCAGTGATTCGTTTCGGGGGGATACGCAGTATTTT,CATSDSFRGDTQYF,TRBV24-1,.,.,TRBJ2-3
TGTGCCAGCAGTCGGAAGAAGAACACCTTC,CASSRKKNTF,TRBV6-5,.,.,TRBJ1-2
TGTGCCAGCAGCCCAGATACTAGCACAGATACGCAGTATTTT,CASSPDTSTDTQYF,TRBV4-2,.,.,TRBJ2-3
TGTGCCAGCAGCAGTTATAGCGGGAAGGTCCACAATGAGCAGTTCTTC,CASSSYSGKVHNEQFF,TRBV5-4,TRBD2,.,TRBJ2-1
TGTGCCAGCAGCTTTAGCGGAGCCTACGAGCAGTACTTC,CASSFSGAYEQYF,TRBV7-9,.,.,TRBJ2-7
TGTGCCAGCAGCTTTACAGGGGGCGAGACATATGGCTACACCTTC,CASSFTGGETYGYTF,TRBV5-5,TRBD1,.,TRBJ1-2
TGTGCCAGCAGGCGAATTCGGGAGAACACTGAAGCTTTCTTT,CASRRIRENTEAFF,TRBV6-5,.,.,TRBJ1-1
TGTGCCAGCAGCCGGAAGGGGGGGACCCAGTACTTC,CASSRKGGTQYF,TRBV14,.,.,TRBJ2-5
TGTGCCAGTAGTTTTAAAGGGGGGAAGGGTGAAAAACTGTTTTTT,CASSFKGGKGEKLFF,TRBV19,.,.,TRBJ1-4
TGTGCCAGCAGTGACAAGGATCAGGGTGAGCAGTTCTTC,CASSDKDQGEQFF,TRBV6-4,.,.,TRBJ2-1
TGTGCCAGCAGTTACTCTGGGACACCCCACGAGCAGTACTTC,CASSYSGTPHEQYF,TRBV6-2/TRBV6-3,.,once,TRBJ2-7
TGTGCCAGCAGCCGGCGACAGGGAACAAAACTGTTTTTT,CASSRRQGTKLFF,TRBV3-1/TRBV3-2,TRBD1,.,TRBJ1-4
TGTGCCTTCTCCGACAGCAATAATTCACCCCTCCACTTT,CAFSDSNNSPLHF,TRBV30,.,.,TRBJ1-6
TGTGCCAGTAGTATAACCGGGACAACCTATGGCTACACCTTC,CASSITGTTYGYTF,TRBV19,.,.,TRBJ1-2
TGTGCCAGCAGAGAAGGACAGGGCTATGGCTACACCTTC,CASREGQGYGYTF,TRBV6-1,TRBD1,.,TRBJ1-2
TGTGCCAGTACTCGGGGGGGACAGTTCTCTGGAAACACCATATATTTT,CASTRGGQFSGNTIYF,TRBV19,TRBD1,.,TRBJ1-3